The 30 T cell receptor beta chains below come from one sample, sequenced in a study. MiXCR was run by TCRdb on the RT-PCR reads, yielding one entry per CDR3 protein. The sample holds hundreds of thousands of distinct CDR3 sequences, about 14% seen once. The sequenced sample was memory CD4+ T cells from blood. These receptors originate from a female donor in good health, serving as a healthy control.

This clonotype was found a few times. V and J are TRBV4-1 and TRBJ1-5, with unresolved D. The V gene's germline CDR1 is MGHRA and CDR2 YSYEKL. Deletions cut 4 bases from V and 2 bases from J, with 12 bases between. The CDR3 covers 15 residues. CDR3 region: CASSRQLGRNQPQHF. The CDR3 nucleotides are TGCGCCAGCAGCCGACAACTAGGCCGCAATCAGCCCCAGCATTTT.

This clonotype was counted between two and nine times. This sequence joins TRBV5-1 and TRBJ1-3; 11 bases are a match to TRBD1. CDR1 is SGHRS, CDR2 YFSETQ, per germline. CDR3 length equals 14 residues. Trimming at V came to 5 bases and at J to 4 bases, leaving 2 bases not matched to a gene. CDR3 DNA: TGCGCCAGCAGGGGACAGGGGGACGGAAACACCATATATTTT. As protein: CASRGQGDGNTIYF. Supplemented by reference TRBV5-1 and TRBJ1-3, the full variable domain reads KAGVTQTPRYLIKTRGQQVTLSCSPISGHRSVSWYQQTPGQGLQFLFEYFSETQRNKGNFPGRFSGRQFSNSRSEMNVSTLELGDSALYLCASRGQGDGNTIYFGEGSWLTVV.

This chain connects TRBV7-9 to TRBJ1-1, with D perhaps matching TRBD1 (5 bases). Germline V CDR1 and CDR2: SEHNR, FQNEAQ (reference sequence). The V and J ends lost 7 bases and 5 bases respectively, with 14 bases between them. The CDR3 spans 13 residues. The CDR3 sequence is CASIMTGETEAFF. CDR3 nucleotide sequence: TGTGCCAGCATCATGACGGGGGAGACTGAAGCTTTCTTT.

This clonotype was seen a few times. The DNA of the CDR3 is TGTGCCAGCCAAATTGGGGAGACTGAAGCTTTCTTT. The encoded protein is CASQIGETEAFF. This chain joins TRBV7-2 and TRBJ1-1; D is undetermined. This CDR3 spans 12 amino acids. V shed 8 bases and J shed 5 bases, with 12 bases lying between them. The V gene's germline CDR1 is SGHTA and CDR2 FQGNSA.

The chain employs TRBV6-6 and TRBJ2-7; D perhaps matches TRBD2 (5 bases). Deletions cut 11 bases from V and 3 bases from J, with 17 bases between. This CDR3 is 13 amino acids long. Germline V gives CDR1 MNHNY, CDR2 SVGAGI (reference sequence). This CDR3 is CAGRYGEDYEQYF. DNA for the CDR3: TGTGCCGGTCGGTACGGGGAAGACTACGAGCAGTACTTC.

The chain carries TRBV11-2 and TRBJ2-2; TRBD2 matches 13 bases. From germline, CDR1 is SGHAT and CDR2 FQNNGV. The CDR3 runs 17 residues. The V and J ends lost 5 bases and 6 bases, in that order; junction bases with no gene match: 9. CDR3 DNA sequence: TGTGCCAGCAGCCCCGGGACTAGCGGGGAAAACCCCGGGGAGCTGTTTTTT. The encoded protein is CASSPGTSGENPGELFF.

The table lists this clonotype with a few counts. V is TRBV4-1 and J is TRBJ2-1; TRBD1 might be the D (5 bases). Germline V gene data show CDR1 as MGHRA and CDR2 as YSYEKL. The CDR3 covers 18 residues. V shed 1 base and J shed 0 bases, with 16 bases lying between them. The CDR3 coding sequence is TGCGCCAGCAGCCAAGTGGACATGGGAATTAGCTCCTACAATGAGCAGTTCTTC. Protein: CASSQVDMGISSYNEQFF.

CDR3 nucleotide sequence: TGCAGCGTTGAGGGGATCTCCTACAATGAGCAGTTCTTC. Protein sequence: CSVEGISYNEQFF. This chain joins TRBV29-1 and TRBJ2-1; D remains unclear. With 3 bases removed from V and 0 bases from J, the gap between germline ends came to 6 bases. Germline V gene sequence: CDR1 SQVTM, CDR2 ANQGSEA. This CDR3 contains 13 residues.

This chain joins TRBV4-1 and TRBJ1-5, with a weak D call TRBD1 (5 bases). The CDR3 is 16 residues long. Trimming pared 0 bases from V and 5 bases from J, leaving 14 bases between. From germline, CDR1 is MGHRA and CDR2 YSYEKL. The CDR3 protein is CASSQEGTGRHQPQHF. In DNA, the CDR3 is TGCGCCAGCAGCCAAGAAGGGACGGGGAGGCATCAGCCCCAGCATTTT.

This clonotype was detected many times. The rearrangement joins TRBV10-3 to TRBJ1-6, with D possibly TRBD1 on 6 matching bases. V was shortened by 8 bases and J by 5 bases, with 16 bases between the two germline ends. The length of the CDR3 is 15 residues. Per germline, CDR1 ENHRY and CDR2 SYGVKD. In nucleotides, the CDR3 is TGTGCCATCCGGGACAACATAGGGGATAATTCACCCCTCCACTTT. It codes for CAIRDNIGDNSPLHF.

The genes are TRBV28 and TRBJ2-7, with 8 bases aligning to TRBD1. The CDR3 totals 16 residues. After removal of 5 bases from V and 2 bases from J, the junction contained 11 bases not matched to a gene. Germline V gene lookup returns CDR1 MDHEN and CDR2 SYDVKM. The DNA of the CDR3 is TGTGCCAGCAGTGGTGCCCTCGGGACAGGAACCTACGAGCAGTACTTC. As protein: CASSGALGTGTYEQYF.

The chain couples TRBV7-2 to TRBJ1-3; unclear D gene. The CDR3 runs 15 residues. Trimming removed 5 bases from V and 1 base from J, with 12 bases in between. The germline V gene has CDR1 SGHTA and CDR2 FQGNSA. CDR3 bases: TGTGCCAGCAGCACATCCGGGGTTTCTGGAAACACCATATATTTT. This sequence encodes CASSTSGVSGNTIYF. Using reference TRBV7-2 and TRBJ1-3 for the parts outside the CDR3, the full variable domain is GAGVSQSPSNKVTEKGKDVELRCDPISGHTALYWYRQSLGQGLEFLIYFQGNSAPDKSGLPSDRFSAERTGGSVSTLTIQRTQQEDSAVYLCASSTSGVSGNTIYFGEGSWLTVV.

This clonotype came up many times. The V call is TRBV29-1, the J call TRBJ2-3, with 7 bases lining up with TRBD1. In germline, CDR1 is SQVTM, CDR2 ANQGSEA. This CDR3 spans 13 amino acids. J was trimmed by 2 bases and V by 7 bases; bases with no gene match: 6. CDR3 nucleotide sequence: TGCAGCGCTGGACAGGCGGACACAGATACGCAGTATTTT. This encodes CSAGQADTDTQYF.

In its sample, this clonotype was seen a few times. V is TRBV10-3 and J is TRBJ2-3; 7 bases are a match to TRBD1. Germline V gene data show CDR1 as ENHRY and CDR2 as SYGVKD. The V and J ends lost 3 bases and 11 bases, in that order; junction bases with no gene match: 14. The CDR3 is made up of 15 amino acids. This chain's CDR3 is CAISDQTGWAVGQYF. DNA of the CDR3: TGTGCCATCAGTGACCAGACAGGGTGGGCGGTCGGGCAGTATTTT.

There are many counts of this clonotype. V usage is TRBV4-3 and J usage is TRBJ1-5; 8 bases map to TRBD1. The CDR3 is made up of 16 amino acids. Germline V CDR1 and CDR2: LGHNA, YSLEER. V lost 0 bases to trimming and J lost 5 bases; unmatched junction nucleotides: 6. The CDR3 DNA sequence: TGCGCCAGCAGCCAAGATGCACAGGGGGGTGATCAGCCCCAGCATTTT. It is translated as CASSQDAQGGDQPQHF.

In this sample, this clonotype turned up a few times. V and J are TRBV20-1 and TRBJ1-4; weak D call: TRBD1 (6 bases). This CDR3 has 16 amino acids. Germline V gene data show CDR1 as DFQATT and CDR2 as SNEGSKA (reference sequence). Trimming removed 3 bases at V and 2 bases at J, with 16 bases between. The CDR3 sequence is CSASVLTGITNEKLFF. DNA of the CDR3: TGCAGTGCTAGCGTATTAACAGGGATCACTAATGAAAAACTGTTTTTT.

The chain carries TRBV6-6 and TRBJ2-1; a weak D match, TRBD1 (6 bases). Per the germline V gene, CDR1 is MNHNY and CDR2 is SVGAGI (reference sequence). The CDR3 loop spans 14 amino acids. Trimming stripped 8 bases from V and 6 bases from J, with 17 bases between. The chain's CDR3 is CASVNSDSPNEQFF. The CDR3 nucleotides are TGTGCCAGCGTGAACTCGGACAGCCCCAATGAGCAGTTCTTC.

This clonotype was recorded at least ten times. This chain joins TRBV5-5 and TRBJ2-1; D may be TRBD1 (6 bases). The CDR3 is 15 amino acids. Germline CDR1 reads SGHKS; CDR2 reads YYEKEE (reference sequence). Trimming took 0 bases from V and 12 from J, leaving 19 bases between them. As DNA, the CDR3 is TGTGCCAGCAGCTTGGCCTTTGCAGGGGTTGGGGTGCAGTTCTTC. Translated, it gives CASSLAFAGVGVQFF.

This chain joins TRBV20-1 and TRBJ2-3; D uncertain. The CDR3 totals 14 residues. Germline V lookup: CDR1 DFQATT, CDR2 SNEGSKA (reference sequence). V lost 4 bases, J lost 2 bases, and 13 bases lay in between. The CDR3 sequence: CSATSWKSTDTQYF. Written as DNA, the CDR3 is TGCAGTGCTACTAGTTGGAAGTCCACAGATACGCAGTATTTT.

This chain connects TRBV11-2 to TRBJ1-3; unclear D gene. Trimming took off 4 bases at V and 9 bases at J, with 13 bases between the two ends. There are 13 residues in the CDR3. Germline V gene data show CDR1 as SGHAT and CDR2 as FQNNGV. CDR3 sequence (DNA): TGTGCCAGCAGCTCTGACCGATACGGCACCATATATTTT. Its protein is CASSSDRYGTIYF.

This clonotype has a handful of counts. The rearrangement uses TRBV7-8 and TRBJ2-7; D unresolved. CDR1 is SGHVS and CDR2 is FQNEAQ in the germline V gene. The CDR3 sequence is 14 residues long. V was clipped by 5 bases and J by 0 bases, with 11 bases between them. CDR3 residues: CASSPLPGSYEQYF. DNA of the CDR3: TGTGCCAGCAGCCCTCTCCCCGGCTCCTACGAGCAGTACTTC.

This clonotype came up many times. This rearrangement joins TRBV6-2 or TRBV6-3 to TRBJ1-1; D gene uncertain. Germline assignment: CDR1 MNHEY and CDR2 SVGEGT. The CDR3 runs to 12 residues. V lost 0 bases, J lost 8 bases, and 7 bases lay in between. The CDR3 DNA is TGTGCCAGCAGTTACTCGACTAGGGAAGCTTTCTTT. It codes for CASSYSTREAFF.

This chain joins TRBV18 and TRBJ2-4; tentatively, D is TRBD2 (6 bases). CDR1 and CDR2 (germline): KGHSH, LQKENI. CDR3 size: 15 residues. With 6 bases removed from V and 7 bases from J, the gap between germline ends came to 19 bases. CDR3: CASSQTLRGRNIQYF. In DNA form, the CDR3 reads TGTGCCAGCTCGCAGACGCTTCGGGGGAGGAACATTCAGTACTTC.

J is TRBJ1-1 and V is TRBV18, with a tentative D call TRBD1 (6 bases). Germline values: CDR1 KGHSH, CDR2 LQKENI. V was cut by 3 bases and J by 7 bases, with 18 bases left in between. The CDR3 extends over 15 amino acids. The CDR3 nucleotides read TGTGCCAGCTCACCGACAACAGGGCGGGATGGTGAAGCTTTCTTT. It codes for CASSPTTGRDGEAFF.

This clonotype was seen many times. The gene calls are TRBV28 and TRBJ2-7; 7 bases agree with TRBD1. CDR1 is MDHEN, CDR2 SYDVKM, per germline. With V trimmed by 6 bases and J by 1 base, 3 bases remained unmatched. This CDR3 has 13 residues. The CDR3 is CASSGTVSYEQYF. Here the CDR3 DNA reads TGTGCCAGCAGCGGGACAGTATCCTACGAGCAGTACTTC. The full variable domain, rest sourced from reference TRBV28 and TRBJ2-7, is DVKVTQSSRYLVKRTGEKVFLECVQDMDHENMFWYRQDPGLGLRLIYFSYDVKMKEKGDIPEGYSVSREKKERFSLILESASTNQTSMYLCASSGTVSYEQYFGPGTRLTVT.

The chain uses TRBV11-2 and TRBJ2-7; 7 positions agree with TRBD1. V lost 1 base to trimming and J lost 7 bases; unmatched junction nucleotides: 7. This CDR3 comprises 14 residues. Germline V gene data show CDR1 as SGHAT and CDR2 as FQNNGV. The CDR3 loop reads CASSLGRGQKEQYF. CDR3 nucleotides: TGTGCCAGCAGCTTAGGTAGGGGACAGAAAGAGCAGTACTTC.

J is TRBJ1-1 and V is TRBV30; 7 bases are a match to TRBD1. Losses at the gene ends were 0 bases for V and 10 bases for J; bases not matched to a gene: 8. Per the germline V gene, CDR1 is GTSNPN and CDR2 is SVGIG (reference sequence). The CDR3 sequence is 13 residues long. The CDR3 here is CAWSVQGGLGAFF. In DNA form, the CDR3 reads TGTGCCTGGAGTGTACAAGGGGGCCTCGGAGCTTTCTTT. Full variable domain (outside the CDR3, taken from reference TRBV30 and TRBJ1-1): SQTIHQWPATLVQPVGSPLSLECTVEGTSNPNLYWYRQAAGRGLQLLFYSVGIGQISSEVPQNLSASRPQDRQFILSSKKLLLSDSGFYLCAWSVQGGLGAFFGQGTRLTVV.

This clonotype was detected ten times or more. The V gene is TRBV10-3, the J gene TRBJ2-1, with 7 bases identical to TRBD2. Germline CDR1 ENHRY, CDR2 SYGVKD. The CDR3 length is 15 residues. Unmatched junction bases numbered 10, after V lost 6 bases and J lost 5 bases. The CDR3 DNA is TGTGCCATCAGGCCCGGGGTGGCGGGGGACAATGAGCAGTTCTTC. It is translated as CAIRPGVAGDNEQFF.

This clonotype appeared a few times. J is TRBJ2-3 and V is TRBV27, with a tentative D call TRBD1 (5 bases). The V end lost 5 bases, the J end lost 3 bases, and 21 bases lay between the germline ends. The germline gives CDR1 MNHEY, CDR2 SMNVEV (reference sequence). The CDR3 covers 17 residues. The CDR3 DNA is TGTGCCAGCAGTCCCACCCTCAGGGAAGGATGGACAGATACGCAGTATTTT. This translates into CASSPTLREGWTDTQYF.

This clonotype came up once. The rearrangement links TRBV5-4 to TRBJ1-2; D possibly corresponds to TRBD1 (6 bases). The V end lost 5 bases, the J end lost 4 bases, and 15 bases lay between the germline ends. The CDR3 is 14 amino acids. Germline V gene lookup returns CDR1 SGHNT and CDR2 YYREEE (reference sequence). CDR3 sequence reads: CASSSGQQTYGYTF. CDR3 DNA: TGTGCCAGCAGTTCAGGACAGCAGACCTATGGCTACACCTTC.